This T cell receptor (beta chain) was obtained from a study of tumor-infiltrating lymphocytes in primary liver carcinoma. This clonotype was seen ten or more times. Reverse transcription of 450 to 500 ng total RNA with a constant-region primer produced TCR beta cDNA. Slightly modified ARM-PCR, run as three nested multiplex PCR rounds, produced the TCR beta libraries. Researchers ran the first two PCR rounds for approximately 10 cycles each with TRBV1-TRBV30 forward primers and a C-beta reverse primer. Each CDR3 protein gets one entry after TCRdb re-called the multiplex PCR reads with MiXCR. Of some 180,000 distinct CDR3 sequences listed, about 60% were seen once; the top ten hold around three quarters. In addition to blood RNA drawn from unsorted whole blood, germline DNA was extracted. The CDR3 is 16 amino acids. V shed 0 bases and J 7 bases; nucleotides not matched to a gene: 11. The V gene's germline CDR1 is SQVTM and CDR2 ANQGSEA.

This clonotype originated in a man aged 35 to 55 with primary liver carcinoma and hepatitis B virus infection. Sequenced material: peripheral blood. This sequence joins TRBV29-1 and TRBJ2-1; 8 bases are a match to TRBD2. In DNA form, the CDR3 reads TGCAGCGTTGAAGATCCGCGGGAGGCCCTTGGGAATGAGCAGTTCTTC. Protein product: CSVEDPREALGNEQFF.